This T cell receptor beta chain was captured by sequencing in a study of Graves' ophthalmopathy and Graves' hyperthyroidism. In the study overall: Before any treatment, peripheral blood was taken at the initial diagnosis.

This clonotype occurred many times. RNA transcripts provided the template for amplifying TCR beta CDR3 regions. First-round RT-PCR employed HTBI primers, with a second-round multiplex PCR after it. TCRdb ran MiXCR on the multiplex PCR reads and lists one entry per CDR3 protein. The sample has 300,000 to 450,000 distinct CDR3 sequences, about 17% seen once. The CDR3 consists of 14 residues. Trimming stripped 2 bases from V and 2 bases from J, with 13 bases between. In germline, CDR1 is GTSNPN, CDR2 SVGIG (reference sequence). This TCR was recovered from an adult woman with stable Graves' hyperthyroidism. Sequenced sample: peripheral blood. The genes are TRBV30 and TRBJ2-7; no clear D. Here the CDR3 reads CAWSYLGATYEQYF. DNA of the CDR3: TGTGCCTGGAGTTATTTGGGCGCGACCTACGAGCAGTACTTC.